This T cell receptor beta chain was documented in a study of cytomegalovirus exposure and HLA in healthy donors. Germline V CDR1 and CDR2: SNHLY, FYNNEI. The CDR3 extends over 14 amino acids. Trimming removed 2 bases from V and 8 bases from J; junction bases left unmatched: 5. A multiplex PCR was run with 60 Vbeta primers and 13 Jbeta primers. Profiling relied on immunoSEQ multiplex PCR, and the TCRdb table lists in-frame clones only, not all of them. The sample lists roughly 150,000 clones; about 81% were seen once. The sequence came from a man aged 25-45 years in good health and CMV-seronegative. Sequencing input: PBMCs. The chain is built from TRBV2 and TRBJ1-2, with 10 bases aligning to TRBD1. CDR3 coding DNA: TGTGCCAGCAGTGAATGGACAGGGGGACGAGGCTACACCTTC. The encoded protein is CASSEWTGGRGYTF. Using reference TRBV2 and TRBJ1-2 for the parts outside the CDR3, the full variable domain is EPEVTQTPSHQVTQMGQEVILRCVPISNHLYFYWYRQILGQKVEFLVSFYNNEISEKSEIFDDQFSVERPDGSNFTLKIRSTKLEDSAMYFCASSEWTGGRGYTFGSGTRLTVV.